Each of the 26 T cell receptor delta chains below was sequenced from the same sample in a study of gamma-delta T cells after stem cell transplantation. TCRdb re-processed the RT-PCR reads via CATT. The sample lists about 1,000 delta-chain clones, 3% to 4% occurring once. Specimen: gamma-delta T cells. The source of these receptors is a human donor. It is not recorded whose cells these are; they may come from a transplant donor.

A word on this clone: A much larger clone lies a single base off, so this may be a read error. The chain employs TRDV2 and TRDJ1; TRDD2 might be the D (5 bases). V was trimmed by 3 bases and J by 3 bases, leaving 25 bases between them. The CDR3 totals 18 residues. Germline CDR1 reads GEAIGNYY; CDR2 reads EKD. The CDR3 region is CACDPLTATATSADKLIF. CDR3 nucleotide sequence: TGTGCCTGTGACCCTCTTACTGCCACTGCCACTTCCGCCGATAAACTCATCTTT.

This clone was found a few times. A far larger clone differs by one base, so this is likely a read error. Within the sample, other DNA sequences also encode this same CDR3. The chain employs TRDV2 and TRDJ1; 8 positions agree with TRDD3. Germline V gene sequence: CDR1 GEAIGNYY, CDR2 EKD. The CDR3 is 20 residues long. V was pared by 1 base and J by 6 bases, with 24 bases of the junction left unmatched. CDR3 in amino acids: CACDTLSGGPPREHFHKLIF. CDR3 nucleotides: TGTGCCTGTGACACTCTCTCTGGGGGACCCCCCCGAGAACACTTCCATAAACTCATCTTT.

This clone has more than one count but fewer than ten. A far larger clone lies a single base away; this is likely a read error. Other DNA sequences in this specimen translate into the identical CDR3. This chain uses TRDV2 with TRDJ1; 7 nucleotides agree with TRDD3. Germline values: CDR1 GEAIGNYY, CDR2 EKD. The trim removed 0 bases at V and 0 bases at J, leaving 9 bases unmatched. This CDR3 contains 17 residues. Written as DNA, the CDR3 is TGTGCCTGTGACACCGTCGGGCTGGGGGGAAACACCGATAAACTCATCTTT. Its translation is CACDTVGLGGNTDKLIF.

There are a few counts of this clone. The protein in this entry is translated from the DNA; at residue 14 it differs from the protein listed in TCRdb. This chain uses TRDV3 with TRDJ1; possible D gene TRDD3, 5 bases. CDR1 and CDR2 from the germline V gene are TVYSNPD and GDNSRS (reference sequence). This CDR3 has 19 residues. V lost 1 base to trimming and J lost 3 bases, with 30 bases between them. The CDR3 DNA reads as TGTGCCTTTAACCCCCTCGTGGAATACGTCCACCCGTACGCCGATAAACTCATCTTT. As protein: CAFNPLVEYVHPYADKLIF.

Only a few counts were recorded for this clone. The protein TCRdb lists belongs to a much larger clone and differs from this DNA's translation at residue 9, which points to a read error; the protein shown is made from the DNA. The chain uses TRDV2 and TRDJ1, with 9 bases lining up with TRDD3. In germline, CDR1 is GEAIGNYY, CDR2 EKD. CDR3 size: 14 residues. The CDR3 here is CASDKLGDIDKLIF. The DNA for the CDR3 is TGTGCCTCTGACAAACTGGGGGACATCGATAAACTCATCTTT.

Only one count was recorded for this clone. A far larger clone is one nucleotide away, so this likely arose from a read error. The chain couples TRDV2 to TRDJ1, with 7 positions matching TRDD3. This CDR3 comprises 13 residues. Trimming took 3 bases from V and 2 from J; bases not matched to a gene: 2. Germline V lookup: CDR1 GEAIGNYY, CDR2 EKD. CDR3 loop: CACDAWGTDKLIF. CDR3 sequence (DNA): TGTGCCTGTGACGCCTGGGGGACCGATAAACTCATCTTT.

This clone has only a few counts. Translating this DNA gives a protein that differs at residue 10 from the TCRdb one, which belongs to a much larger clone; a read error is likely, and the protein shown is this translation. The CDR3 region is CACDTVSFLRAGGITDKLIF. CDR3 bases: TGTGCCTGTGACACCGTTTCTTTCCTAAGGGCTGGGGGGATCACCGATAAACTCATCTTT. The J gene is TRDJ1, the V gene TRDV2; TRDD3 might be the D (7 bases). Between the trimmed V and J ends, which lost 0 bases and 1 base, there was a span of 26 bases. This CDR3 contains 20 residues. Germline V gene sequence: CDR1 GEAIGNYY, CDR2 EKD.

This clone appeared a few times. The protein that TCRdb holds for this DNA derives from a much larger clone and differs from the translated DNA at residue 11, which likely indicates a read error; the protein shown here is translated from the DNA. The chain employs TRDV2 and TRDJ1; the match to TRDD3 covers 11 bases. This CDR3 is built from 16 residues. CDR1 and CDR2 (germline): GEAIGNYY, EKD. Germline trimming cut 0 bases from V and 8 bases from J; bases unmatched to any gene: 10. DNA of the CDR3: TGTGCCTGTGACACCGTGGTGGGGGATACGACAAAGAAACTCATCTTT. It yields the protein CACDTVVGDTTKKLIF.

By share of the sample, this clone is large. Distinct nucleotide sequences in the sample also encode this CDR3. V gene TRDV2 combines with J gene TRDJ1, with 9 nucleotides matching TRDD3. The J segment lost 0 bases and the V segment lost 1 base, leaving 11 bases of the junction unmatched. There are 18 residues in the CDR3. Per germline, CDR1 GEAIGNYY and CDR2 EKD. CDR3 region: CACDTVAGGSVDTDKLIF. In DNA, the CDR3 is TGTGCCTGTGACACGGTGGCTGGGGGATCAGTGGACACCGATAAACTCATCTTT.

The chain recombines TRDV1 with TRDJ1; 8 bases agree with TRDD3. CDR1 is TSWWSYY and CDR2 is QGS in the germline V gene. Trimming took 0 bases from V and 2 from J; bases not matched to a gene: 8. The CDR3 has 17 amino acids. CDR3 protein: CALGELCWGTPTDKLIF. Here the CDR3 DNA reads TGTGCTCTTGGGGAACTGTGCTGGGGGACCCCGACCGATAAACTCATCTTT.

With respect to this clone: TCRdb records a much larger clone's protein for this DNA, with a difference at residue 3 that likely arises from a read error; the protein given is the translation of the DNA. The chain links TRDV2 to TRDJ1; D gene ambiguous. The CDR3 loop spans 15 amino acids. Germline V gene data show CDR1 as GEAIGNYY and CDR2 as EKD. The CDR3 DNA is TGTGCCCGTGACACCGTGGAGGGGTTTGGCGATAAACTCATCTTT. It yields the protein CARDTVEGFGDKLIF.

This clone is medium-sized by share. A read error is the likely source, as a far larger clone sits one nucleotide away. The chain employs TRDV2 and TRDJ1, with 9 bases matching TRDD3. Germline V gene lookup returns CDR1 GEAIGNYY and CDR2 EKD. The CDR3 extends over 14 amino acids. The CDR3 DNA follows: TGTGCCTCTGACAAACTGGGGGACACCGATAAACCCATCTTT. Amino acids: CASDKLGDTDKPIF.

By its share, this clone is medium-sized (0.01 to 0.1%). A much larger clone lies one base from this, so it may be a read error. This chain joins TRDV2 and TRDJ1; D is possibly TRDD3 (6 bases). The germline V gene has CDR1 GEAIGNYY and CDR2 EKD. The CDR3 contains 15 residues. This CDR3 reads CACDTVIGERDNLIF. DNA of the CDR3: TGTGCCTGTGACACCGTAATTGGGGAGAGGGATAACCTCATCTTT.

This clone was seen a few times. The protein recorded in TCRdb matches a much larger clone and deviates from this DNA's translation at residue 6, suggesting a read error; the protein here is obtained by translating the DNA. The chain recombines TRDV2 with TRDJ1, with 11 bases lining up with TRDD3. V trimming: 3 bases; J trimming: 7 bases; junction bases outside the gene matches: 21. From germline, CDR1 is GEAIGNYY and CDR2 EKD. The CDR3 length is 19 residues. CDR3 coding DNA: TGTGCCTGTGACCCCGTGCCCGGTCTGGGGGATACCGGAGGGTCTAAACTCATCTTT. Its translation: CACDPVPGLGDTGGSKLIF.

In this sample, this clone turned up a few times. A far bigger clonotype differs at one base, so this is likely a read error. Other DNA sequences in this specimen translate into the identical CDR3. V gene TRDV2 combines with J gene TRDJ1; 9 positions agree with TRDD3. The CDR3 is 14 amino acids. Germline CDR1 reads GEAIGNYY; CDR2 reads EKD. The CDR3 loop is CASDKLGDTDKLIF. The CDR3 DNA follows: TGTGCCTCTGACAAACTGGGGGACACCGACAAACTCATCTTT.

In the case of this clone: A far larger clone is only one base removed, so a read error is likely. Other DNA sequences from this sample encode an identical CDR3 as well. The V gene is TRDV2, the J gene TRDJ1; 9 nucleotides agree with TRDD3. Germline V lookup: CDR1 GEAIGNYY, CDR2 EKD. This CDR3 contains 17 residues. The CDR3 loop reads CACDTVNLGDPDDKLIF. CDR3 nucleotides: TGTGCCTGTGACACCGTGAACCTGGGGGATCCCGACGATAAGCTCATCTTT.

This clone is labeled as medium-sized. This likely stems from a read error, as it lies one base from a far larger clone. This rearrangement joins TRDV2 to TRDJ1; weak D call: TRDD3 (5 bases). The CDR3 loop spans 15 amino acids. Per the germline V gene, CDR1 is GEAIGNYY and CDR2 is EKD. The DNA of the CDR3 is TGTGCCTGTGACACCGCGGGGACACCGGGCGATAACCTCATCTTT. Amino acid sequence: CACDTAGTPGDNLIF.

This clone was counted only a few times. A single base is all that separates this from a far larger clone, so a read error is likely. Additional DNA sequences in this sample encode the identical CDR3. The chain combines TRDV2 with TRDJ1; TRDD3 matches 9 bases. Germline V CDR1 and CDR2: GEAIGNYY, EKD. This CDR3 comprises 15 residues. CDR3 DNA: TGTGCCTGCGACACCTTGGGGGATAAGAAGAGTAAATTCATCTTT. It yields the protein CACDTLGDKKSKFIF.

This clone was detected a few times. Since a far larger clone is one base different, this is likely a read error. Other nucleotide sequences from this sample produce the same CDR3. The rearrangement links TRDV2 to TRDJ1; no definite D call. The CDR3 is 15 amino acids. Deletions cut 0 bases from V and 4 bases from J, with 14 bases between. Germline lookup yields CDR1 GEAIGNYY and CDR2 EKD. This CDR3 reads CACDTVEGFGDKLIF. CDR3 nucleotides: TGTGCCTGTGACACCGTGGAAGGGTTTGGCGATAAACTCATCTTT.

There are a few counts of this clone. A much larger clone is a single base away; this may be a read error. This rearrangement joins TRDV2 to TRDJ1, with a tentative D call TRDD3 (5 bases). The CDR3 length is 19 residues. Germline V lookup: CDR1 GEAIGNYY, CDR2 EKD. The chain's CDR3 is CACGTLKGLRGSNTDKLIF. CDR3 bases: TGTGCCTGTGGCACCCTAAAGGGCCTCCGGGGGTCTAACACCGATAAACTCATCTTT.

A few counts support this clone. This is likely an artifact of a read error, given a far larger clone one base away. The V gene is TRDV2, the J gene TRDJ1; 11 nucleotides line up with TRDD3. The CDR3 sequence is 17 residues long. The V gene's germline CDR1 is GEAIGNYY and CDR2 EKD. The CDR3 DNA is TGTGCCTGTGACACACTGGGGGATAAACGGGACACCGATAAACTCACCTTT. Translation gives CACDTLGDKRDTDKLTF.

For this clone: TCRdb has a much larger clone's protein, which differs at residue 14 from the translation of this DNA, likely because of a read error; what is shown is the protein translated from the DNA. CDR3: CACDPIGGYDTEYADKLIF. In DNA form, the CDR3 reads TGTGCCTGTGACCCTATCGGGGGATACGATACTGAGTACGCCGATAAACTCATCTTT. This rearrangement joins TRDV2 to TRDJ1, with 10 bases lining up with TRDD3. V shed 3 bases and J 3 bases; nucleotides not matched to a gene: 18. The CDR3 is 19 amino acids. Germline-derived CDR1 and CDR2 are GEAIGNYY and EKD.

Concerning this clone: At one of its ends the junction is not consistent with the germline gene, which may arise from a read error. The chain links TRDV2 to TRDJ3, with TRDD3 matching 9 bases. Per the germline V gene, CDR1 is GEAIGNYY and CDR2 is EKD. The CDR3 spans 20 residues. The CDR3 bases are TGTGCCTGTGACGGTACTGGGGGAGGATCCCCCACCTGTGACACCCGACCGATGTTTTTC. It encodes CACDGTGGGSPTCDTRPMFF.

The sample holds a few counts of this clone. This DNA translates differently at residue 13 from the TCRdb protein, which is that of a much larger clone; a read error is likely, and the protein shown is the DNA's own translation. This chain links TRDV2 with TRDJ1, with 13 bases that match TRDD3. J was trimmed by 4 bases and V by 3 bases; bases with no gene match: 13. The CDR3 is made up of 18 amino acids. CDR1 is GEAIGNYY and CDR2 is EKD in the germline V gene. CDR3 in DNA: TGTGCCTGTGACCCTGTACTGGGGGATACGCGAAACAACGATAAACTCATCTTT. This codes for CACDPVLGDTRNNDKLIF.

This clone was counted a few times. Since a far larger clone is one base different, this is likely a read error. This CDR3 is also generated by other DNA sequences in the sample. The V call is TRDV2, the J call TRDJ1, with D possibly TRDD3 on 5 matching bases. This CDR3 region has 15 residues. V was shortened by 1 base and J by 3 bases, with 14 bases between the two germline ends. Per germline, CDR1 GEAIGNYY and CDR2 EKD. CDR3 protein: CACDTVGGHPDKLIF. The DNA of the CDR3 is TGTGCCTGTGACACAGTCGGGGGCCACCCCGATAAACTCATCTTT.

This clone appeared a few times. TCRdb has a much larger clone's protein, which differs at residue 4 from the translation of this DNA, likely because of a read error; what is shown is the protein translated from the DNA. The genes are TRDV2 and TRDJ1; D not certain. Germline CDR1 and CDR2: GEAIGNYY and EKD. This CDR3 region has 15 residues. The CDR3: CACGTVVPHTDKLIF. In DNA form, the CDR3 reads TGTGCCTGTGGCACCGTGGTGCCCCACACCGATAAACTCATCTTT.